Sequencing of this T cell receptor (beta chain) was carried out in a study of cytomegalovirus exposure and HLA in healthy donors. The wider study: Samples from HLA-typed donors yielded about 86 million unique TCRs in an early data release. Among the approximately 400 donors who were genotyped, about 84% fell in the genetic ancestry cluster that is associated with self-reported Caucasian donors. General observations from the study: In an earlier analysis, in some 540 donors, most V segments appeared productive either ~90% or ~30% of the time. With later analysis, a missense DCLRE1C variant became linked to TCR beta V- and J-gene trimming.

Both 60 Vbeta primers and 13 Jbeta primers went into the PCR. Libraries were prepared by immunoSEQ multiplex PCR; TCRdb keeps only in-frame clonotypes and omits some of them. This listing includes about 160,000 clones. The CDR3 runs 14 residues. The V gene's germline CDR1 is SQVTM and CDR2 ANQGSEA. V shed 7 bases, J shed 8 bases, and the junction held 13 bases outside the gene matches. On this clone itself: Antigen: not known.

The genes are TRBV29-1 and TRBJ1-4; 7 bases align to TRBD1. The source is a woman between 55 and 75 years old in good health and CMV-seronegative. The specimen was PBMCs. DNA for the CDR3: TGCAGCGCGGCGACAGGGTGGGCGTTCGAAAAACTGTTTTTT. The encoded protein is CSAATGWAFEKLFF.